The 29 T cell receptor beta chains below come from one sample, sequenced in a study of cytomegalovirus exposure and HLA in healthy donors. Primers for the PCR totalled 60 Vbeta and 13 Jbeta. The protocol was immunoSEQ multiplex PCR, while the TCRdb copy is restricted to in-frame clones and leaves out a portion. The table lists about 130,000 clones, around 75% of them singletons. Sequenced input: PBMCs. These receptors were obtained from a man aged 25-45 years in good health and CMV-seronegative.

The rearrangement uses TRBV19 and TRBJ1-6; the D gene is possibly TRBD1 (5 bases). Germline CDR1 reads LNHDA; CDR2 reads SQIVND (reference sequence). The germline V and J ends were trimmed by 6 bases and 5 bases, with 11 bases remaining between them. This CDR3 spans 14 amino acids. The CDR3 reads CASSPTVHNSPLHF. Here the CDR3 DNA reads TGTGCCAGTAGCCCGACAGTGCATAATTCACCCCTCCACTTT.

This clone showed up just once. V usage is TRBV4-1 and J usage is TRBJ1-2; TRBD1 matches 7 bases. CDR1 MGHRA and CDR2 YSYEKL come from the germline V gene. V shed 0 bases, J shed 4 bases, and the junction held 8 bases outside the gene matches. CDR3 length: 16 residues. This CDR3 reads CASSQEGGYQSYGYTF. The CDR3 DNA is TGCGCCAGCAGCCAAGAAGGGGGCTACCAGAGCTATGGCTACACCTTC.

The rearrangement joins TRBV7-2 to TRBJ1-4, with TRBD1 matching over 10 bases. Germline-derived CDR1 and CDR2 are SGHTA and FQGNSA. There are 16 residues in the CDR3. Trimming removed 4 bases from V and 8 bases from J; junction bases left unmatched: 10. CDR3 in amino acids: CASSSQPGQGYEKLFF. The DNA for the CDR3 is TGTGCCAGCAGCTCCCAACCGGGACAGGGGTACGAAAAACTGTTTTTT.

This clone was seen only a few times. The chain couples TRBV11-2 to TRBJ2-3; no clear D. V lost 2 bases, J lost 2 bases, and 8 bases lay in between. The CDR3 totals 14 residues. CDR1 and CDR2 (germline): SGHAT, FQNNGV. The CDR3 reads CASSLLQHTDTQYF. CDR3 coding DNA: TGTGCCAGCAGCTTATTACAGCACACAGATACGCAGTATTTT.

This chain connects TRBV5-4 to TRBJ2-1; 8 bases map to TRBD2. After removal of 4 bases from V and 3 bases from J, the junction contained 9 bases not matched to a gene. Germline values: CDR1 SGHNT, CDR2 YYREEE (reference sequence). The CDR3 loop spans 16 amino acids. The CDR3 is CASSPKKREHYNEQFF. As DNA, the CDR3 is TGTGCCAGCAGCCCCAAAAAGCGGGAGCACTACAATGAGCAGTTCTTC.

V and J are TRBV10-1 and TRBJ2-1; 8 bases map to TRBD2. Germline-derived CDR1 and CDR2 are WNHNN and SYGVQD (reference sequence). The CDR3 length is 16 residues. V lost 7 bases, J lost 5 bases, and 13 bases stayed unmatched. CDR3 sequence reads: CASNAGGGGSDNEQFF. In DNA form, the CDR3 reads TGCGCCAGCAACGCGGGTGGCGGGGGGTCGGACAATGAGCAGTTCTTC.

The rearrangement joins TRBV29-1 to TRBJ1-2, with TRBD1 matching 7 bases. V shed 7 bases, J shed 4 bases, and the junction held 3 bases outside the gene matches. There are 11 residues in the CDR3. Germline V gene lookup returns CDR1 SQVTM and CDR2 ANQGSEA. The CDR3 nucleotides are TGCAGCGGCCGGGACAGCTATGGCTACACCTTC. Translated, it gives CSGRDSYGYTF.

There are a few counts of this clone. CDR3 region: CASSPYSGGTLHEQFF. In DNA form, the CDR3 reads TGTGCCAGCTCACCTTATAGCGGGGGGACTCTCCATGAGCAGTTCTTC. The J gene is TRBJ2-1, the V gene TRBV18; 10 bases line up with TRBD2. This CDR3 spans 16 amino acids. The ends lost 3 bases at V and 8 bases at J; junction bases unmatched: 10. Per the germline V gene, CDR1 is KGHSH and CDR2 is LQKENI.

The rearrangement joins TRBV4-1 to TRBJ2-1; 10 nucleotides agree with TRBD2. V was clipped by 4 bases and J by 0 bases; unmatched bases: 9. CDR3 length: 18 amino acids. Per the germline V gene, CDR1 is MGHRA and CDR2 is YSYEKL. DNA of the CDR3: TGCGCCAGCAGCCCCCTGTCTAGCGGGGGACTCTCCTACAATGAGCAGTTCTTC. Its translation: CASSPLSSGGLSYNEQFF.

This chain links TRBV5-1 with TRBJ2-7, with 14 nucleotides matching TRBD2. From germline, CDR1 is SGHRS and CDR2 YFSETQ. J was trimmed by 9 bases and V by 3 bases; bases with no gene match: 14. This CDR3 spans 17 amino acids. The chain's CDR3 is CASSSQPGTSGGGAQYF. In DNA, the CDR3 is TGCGCCAGCAGCTCACAGCCCGGGACTAGCGGGGGAGGAGCGCAGTACTTC. Supplemented by reference TRBV5-1 and TRBJ2-7, the full variable domain reads KAGVTQTPRYLIKTRGQQVTLSCSPISGHRSVSWYQQTPGQGLQFLFEYFSETQRNKGNFPGRFSGRQFSNSRSEMNVSTLELGDSALYLCASSSQPGTSGGGAQYFGPGTRLTVT.

This rearrangement joins TRBV4-3 to TRBJ2-1; 10 bases fit TRBD2. Trimming took 0 bases from V and 0 from J; bases not matched to a gene: 11. The length of the CDR3 is 20 residues. Per the germline V gene, CDR1 is LGHNA and CDR2 is YSLEER. CDR3 DNA: TGCGCCAGCAGCCAAGACCCCACGCAAGCGGGAGGGAGCTCCTACAATGAGCAGTTCTTC. As protein: CASSQDPTQAGGSSYNEQFF.

This clone has just one count. The V and J genes are TRBV28 and TRBJ1-1; D remains ambiguous. This CDR3 region has 13 residues. V was pared by 3 bases and J by 1 base, with 6 bases between. Germline loops: CDR1 MDHEN, CDR2 SYDVKM. This chain's CDR3 is CASSFSRNTEAFF. In nucleotides, the CDR3 is TGTGCCAGCAGTTTTTCCAGGAACACTGAAGCTTTCTTT.

This clone showed up just once. This chain joins TRBV19 and TRBJ1-1; possible D gene TRBD1, 5 bases. This CDR3 is built from 13 residues. Germline loops: CDR1 LNHDA, CDR2 SQIVND (reference sequence). With 5 bases removed from V and 0 bases from J, the gap between germline ends came to 7 bases. CDR3 protein: CASSWGVNTEAFF. DNA for the CDR3: TGTGCCAGTAGTTGGGGGGTGAACACTGAAGCTTTCTTT.

This clone was found once. The chain recombines TRBV7-2 with TRBJ1-4; 7 bases fit TRBD1. The CDR3 has 14 residues. Trimming took 5 bases from V and 2 from J; bases not matched to a gene: 2. Per the germline V gene, CDR1 is SGHTA and CDR2 is FQGNSA. Written as DNA, the CDR3 is TGTGCCAGCAGCGCAGGGGGGACTAATGAAAAACTGTTTTTT. Amino acid sequence: CASSAGGTNEKLFF.

The chain recombines TRBV28 with TRBJ2-1, with D tentatively TRBD1 (6 bases). V was shortened by 3 bases and J by 5 bases, with 14 bases between the two germline ends. There are 15 residues in the CDR3. Germline lookup yields CDR1 MDHEN and CDR2 SYDVKM. DNA of the CDR3: TGTGCCAGCAGTTTCCGGACAGTCGACAACAATGAGCAGTTCTTC. This codes for CASSFRTVDNNEQFF.

The chain couples TRBV5-1 to TRBJ1-2, with a possible D match to TRBD1 (5 bases). Deletions cut 0 bases from V and 5 bases from J, with 11 bases between. The germline CDR1 and CDR2 sequences are SGHRS and YFSETQ. This CDR3 region has 14 residues. The chain's CDR3 is CASSLDPGLYGYTF. The CDR3 DNA reads as TGCGCCAGCAGCTTGGACCCGGGACTTTATGGCTACACCTTC.

The chain combines TRBV6-1 with TRBJ1-5; possible D gene TRBD1, 6 bases. CDR3 length: 15 residues. CDR1 MNHNS and CDR2 SASEGT come from the germline V gene. Trimming removed 6 bases at V and 6 bases at J, with 18 bases between. The DNA of the CDR3 is TGTGCCAGCAGACCCAGGGACACCAGAATTCAGCCCCAGCATTTT. This gives the protein CASRPRDTRIQPQHF.

This clone has only a few counts. The CDR3, as DNA: TGTGCCAGCAGCCCCCTTGGGGCCCCCGGGGGCTATGGCTACACCTTC. It translates to CASSPLGAPGGYGYTF. V usage is TRBV7-6 and J usage is TRBJ1-2; the D gene is possibly TRBD1 (5 bases). The CDR3 length is 16 residues. Germline CDR1 SGHVS, CDR2 FNYEAQ. Trimming pared 5 bases from V and 4 bases from J, leaving 20 bases between.

The chain combines TRBV28 with TRBJ2-1; possibly TRBD2 for D (5 bases). CDR1 is MDHEN, CDR2 SYDVKM, per germline. The CDR3 covers 14 residues. Trimming stripped 5 bases from V and 3 bases from J, with 11 bases between. The CDR3 loop reads CASSAPGIYNEQFF. CDR3 sequence (DNA): TGTGCCAGCAGTGCTCCGGGGATCTACAATGAGCAGTTCTTC.

The V call is TRBV21-1, the J call TRBJ2-2; TRBD1, the table's D call, was not compared with the DNA. TRBV21-1 constitutes a pseudogene. The CDR3 spans 20 residues. CDR3 nucleotides: TGTGCCAGCAGCAGACGTAAGGGACAGGGGATCCGGATGGACACCGGGGAGCTGTTTTTT. Residues: CASSRRKGQGIRMDTGELFF.

This chain links TRBV19 with TRBJ2-1; 9 positions agree with TRBD1. The CDR3 totals 15 residues. CDR1 is LNHDA and CDR2 is SQIVND in the germline V gene (reference sequence). Unmatched junction bases numbered 4, after V lost 7 bases and J lost 0 bases. CDR3: CASTMTGGSYNEQFF. For the CDR3, the DNA is TGTGCCAGTACCATGACAGGGGGCTCCTACAATGAGCAGTTCTTC.

The chain joins TRBV11-2 to TRBJ2-5; 12 positions match TRBD1. V shed 6 bases, J shed 5 bases, and the junction held 4 bases outside the gene matches. The CDR3 covers 14 residues. Germline assignment: CDR1 SGHAT and CDR2 FQNNGV. CDR3 protein: CASRGTGGGETQYF. As DNA, the CDR3 is TGTGCCAGCAGGGGGACAGGGGGCGGGGAGACCCAGTACTTC.

The V call is TRBV11-1, the J call TRBJ2-1, with TRBD2 as a possible D gene (5 bases). The CDR3 extends over 15 amino acids. The V end lost 6 bases, the J end lost 0 bases, and 12 bases lay between the germline ends. CDR1 and CDR2 (germline): SGHAT, FQDESV (reference sequence). Here the CDR3 DNA reads TGTGCCAGCAGAACCCGGGGAACCTCCTACAATGAGCAGTTCTTC. Translation: CASRTRGTSYNEQFF. Based on the CDR3 plus reference TRBV11-1 and TRBJ2-1, the full variable domain is EAEVAQSPRYKITEKSQAVAFWCDPISGHATLYWYRQILGQGPELLVQFQDESVVDDSQLPKDRFSAERLKGVDSTLKIQPAELGDSAMYLCASRTRGTSYNEQFFGPGTRLTVL.

The chain employs TRBV6-5 and TRBJ1-4, with TRBD1 as a possible D gene (5 bases). Trimming took off 4 bases at V and 3 bases at J, with 12 bases between the two ends. The CDR3 sequence is 15 residues long. Germline-derived CDR1 and CDR2 are MNHEY and SVGAGI. CDR3 sequence reads: CASSSEGRANEKLFF. The CDR3 DNA reads TGTGCCAGCAGTTCCGAGGGGAGGGCTAATGAAAAACTGTTTTTT.

The chain links TRBV11-2 to TRBJ2-7; D remains unclear. Trimming shortened V by 1 base and J by 4 bases, and 8 bases separated the two germline ends. Germline values: CDR1 SGHAT, CDR2 FQNNGV. The CDR3 consists of 13 residues. The CDR3 protein is CASSLGAVYEQYF. The CDR3 bases are TGTGCCAGCAGCTTAGGGGCCGTATACGAGCAGTACTTC.

The CDR3 loop is CASGKLSGYEQYF. DNA for the CDR3: TGTGCCAGCGGTAAATTGAGCGGGTACGAGCAGTACTTC. V gene TRBV2 combines with J gene TRBJ2-7, with D possibly matching TRBD2 (6 bases). This CDR3 is 13 amino acids long. With 8 bases removed from V and 4 bases from J, the gap between germline ends came to 15 bases. Germline V gene lookup returns CDR1 SNHLY and CDR2 FYNNEI.

This chain links TRBV2 with TRBJ2-1; D is ambiguous. The length of the CDR3 is 13 residues. The V end lost 4 bases, the J end lost 5 bases, and 9 bases lay between the germline ends. Germline V lookup: CDR1 SNHLY, CDR2 FYNNEI. Here the CDR3 reads CASSGVRNNEQFF. The CDR3, as DNA: TGTGCCAGCAGTGGAGTGCGGAACAATGAGCAGTTCTTC.

This rearrangement joins TRBV5-1 to TRBJ2-7, with a possible D match to TRBD1 (5 bases). The CDR3 is 14 amino acids. The germline CDR1 and CDR2 sequences are SGHRS and YFSETQ. With 0 bases removed from V and 5 bases from J, the gap between germline ends came to 12 bases. The CDR3 sequence is CASSLGSGRNEQYF. In nucleotides, the CDR3 is TGCGCCAGCAGCTTGGGTTCAGGGCGAAACGAGCAGTACTTC.

The chain is built from TRBV29-1 and TRBJ1-1; 7 bases map to TRBD1. J lost 4 bases, V lost 4 bases, and 6 bases had no gene match. The germline gives CDR1 SQVTM, CDR2 ANQGSEA. The CDR3 runs to 13 residues. The CDR3 DNA reads TGCAGCGTTGTGACAGGGAGGTTCACTGAAGCTTTCTTT. Protein sequence: CSVVTGRFTEAFF.